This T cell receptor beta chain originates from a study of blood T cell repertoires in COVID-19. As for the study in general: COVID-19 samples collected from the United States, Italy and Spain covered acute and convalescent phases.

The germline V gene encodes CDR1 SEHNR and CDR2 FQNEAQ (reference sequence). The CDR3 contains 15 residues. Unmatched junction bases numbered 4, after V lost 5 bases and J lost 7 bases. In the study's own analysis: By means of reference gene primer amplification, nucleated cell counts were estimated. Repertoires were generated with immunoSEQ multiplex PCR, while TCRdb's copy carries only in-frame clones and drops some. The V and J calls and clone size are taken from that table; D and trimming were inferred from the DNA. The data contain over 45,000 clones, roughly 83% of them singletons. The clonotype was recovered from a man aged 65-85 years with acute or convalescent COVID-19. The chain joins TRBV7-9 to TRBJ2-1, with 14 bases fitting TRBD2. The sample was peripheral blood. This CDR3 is CASSMGLAGANEQFF. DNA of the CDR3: TGTGCCAGCAGCATGGGACTAGCGGGGGCTAATGAGCAGTTCTTC.